The 24 T cell receptor beta chains reported below all come from one sample, sequenced in a study of T cells in Graves' hyperthyroidism and ophthalmopathy. Using RNA transcripts as the source, TCR beta CDR3 regions were amplified. Carried out on the TCR CDR3, a first-round RT-PCR used the HTBI primer set. TCRdb reanalysed the multiplex PCR reads using MiXCR and keeps one entry per CDR3 protein. The sample lists around 380,000 distinct CDR3 sequences; about 13% were seen once. The sample taken for sequencing was blood. These receptors originate from a man aged 30 to 45 with Graves' hyperthyroidism that later progressed to Graves' ophthalmopathy.

This chain links TRBV3-1 with TRBJ2-7; 10 bases agree with TRBD2. The CDR3 extends over 15 amino acids. In germline, CDR1 is LGHDT, CDR2 YNNKEL (reference sequence). The V and J ends lost 4 bases and 5 bases, in that order; junction bases with no gene match: 8. CDR3 loop: CASSPTLAGGNEQYF. The CDR3 nucleotides read TGTGCCAGCAGCCCGACATTAGCGGGGGGTAACGAGCAGTACTTC.

This clonotype was seen repeatedly, ten times or more. This chain joins TRBV12-3 or TRBV12-4 and TRBJ1-5; maybe TRBD1 (5 bases). The ends were cut back, 7 bases at V and 6 bases at J, with 16 bases in the middle. The CDR3 totals 14 residues. Written as DNA, the CDR3 is TGTGCCAGCAATCCGTGGGGCCCCACTCAGCCCCAGCATTTT. Protein: CASNPWGPTQPQHF.

In its sample, this clonotype was seen many times. The genes are TRBV12-3 or TRBV12-4 and TRBJ2-3, with 7 bases lining up with TRBD1. With 6 bases clipped from V and 2 bases from J, the junction kept 5 bases outside the gene matches. The CDR3 extends over 14 amino acids. The chain's CDR3 is CASRRGLDTDTQYF. The CDR3 DNA reads TGTGCCAGCAGAAGGGGGCTGGACACAGATACGCAGTATTTT.

This clonotype has a handful of counts. V usage is TRBV27 and J usage is TRBJ1-2; 9 nucleotides line up with TRBD1. Germline CDR1 and CDR2: MNHEY and SMNVEV (reference sequence). With V trimmed by 4 bases and J by 7 bases, 7 bases remained unmatched. The CDR3 consists of 14 residues. DNA for the CDR3: TGTGCCAGCAGTTCCGGGACAGGGCACGGTGGCTACACCTTC. This sequence encodes CASSSGTGHGGYTF.

This clonotype was seen a few times. The V call is TRBV30, the J call TRBJ1-5, with a weak D call TRBD1 (5 bases). CDR3 length: 15 amino acids. Germline V CDR1 and CDR2: GTSNPN, SVGIG (reference sequence). The V end lost 1 base, the J end lost 0 bases, and 10 bases lay between the germline ends. CDR3 DNA: TGTGCCTGGAGTGCGGGACTTAATAGCAATCAGCCCCAGCATTTT. It translates to CAWSAGLNSNQPQHF.

This clonotype was recorded at least ten times. The genes are TRBV25-1 and TRBJ1-2; tentatively, D is TRBD1 (5 bases). Trimming cost V 0 bases and J 9 bases, with 20 bases left between them. Per the germline V gene, CDR1 is MGHDK and CDR2 is SYGVNS. CDR3 length: 16 residues. The CDR3 DNA is TGTGCCAGCAGTGAATACCAACCGGGACGGAGGTTGAGCTACACCTTC. As protein: CASSEYQPGRRLSYTF.

This clonotype appeared many times. The rearrangement joins TRBV11-3 to TRBJ2-2; D unresolved. CDR1 SGHNT and CDR2 YENEEA come from the germline V gene. This CDR3 contains 15 residues. With 4 bases removed from V and 6 bases from J, the gap between germline ends came to 15 bases. This chain's CDR3 is CASSSKWSVAGELFF. The CDR3 bases are TGTGCCAGCAGCTCCAAGTGGTCGGTCGCCGGGGAGCTGTTTTTT.

The chain joins TRBV5-1 to TRBJ1-3; D perhaps matches TRBD1 (5 bases). CDR1 is SGHRS and CDR2 is YFSETQ in the germline V gene. With 5 bases removed from V and 8 bases from J, the gap between germline ends came to 14 bases. The CDR3 has 13 residues. In DNA, the CDR3 is TGCGCCAGCAGGGCCGGTTGGGGGGACACCATATATTTT. The encoded protein is CASRAGWGDTIYF. The full variable domain, rest sourced from reference TRBV5-1 and TRBJ1-3, is KAGVTQTPRYLIKTRGQQVTLSCSPISGHRSVSWYQQTPGQGLQFLFEYFSETQRNKGNFPGRFSGRQFSNSRSEMNVSTLELGDSALYLCASRAGWGDTIYFGEGSWLTVV.

The J gene is TRBJ2-3, the V gene TRBV11-2, with D perhaps TRBD2 (6 bases). Germline V CDR1 and CDR2: SGHAT, FQNNGV. CDR3 size: 17 residues. V was trimmed by 0 bases and J by 4 bases, leaving 17 bases between them. The CDR3 spells CASSLDKWAGEADTQYF. The DNA of the CDR3 is TGTGCCAGCAGCTTAGATAAGTGGGCCGGGGAGGCAGATACGCAGTATTTT.

The chain employs TRBV9 and TRBJ2-6, with 10 nucleotides matching TRBD1. CDR1 SGDLS and CDR2 YYNGEE come from the germline V gene. The CDR3 consists of 16 residues. The trim removed 3 bases at V and 4 bases at J, leaving 4 bases unmatched. CDR3 sequence (DNA): TGTGCCAGCAGCGCAGACAGGGGGCTGGGGGCCAACGTCCTGACTTTC. It encodes CASSADRGLGANVLTF.

This clonotype has a count of ten or more. The CDR3 region has the DNA TGTGCCTGGAGTGGACAGCCCTATGGCTACACCTTC. The encoded protein is CAWSGQPYGYTF. The genes are TRBV30 and TRBJ1-2; a possible D gene is TRBD1 (5 bases). V was clipped by 1 base and J by 4 bases, with 7 bases between them. Germline CDR1 GTSNPN, CDR2 SVGIG (reference sequence). The CDR3 consists of 12 residues.

This clonotype was observed a few times. The chain combines TRBV28 with TRBJ2-2, with D perhaps TRBD1 (5 bases). V was pared by 6 bases and J by 4 bases, with 12 bases between. The germline CDR1 and CDR2 sequences are MDHEN and SYDVKM. The CDR3 is 14 amino acids. The CDR3 spells CASRRQTSTGELFF. CDR3 nucleotide sequence: TGTGCCAGCAGACGACAGACGTCCACCGGGGAGCTGTTTTTT.

This clonotype appeared a few times. V and J are TRBV7-3 and TRBJ2-2; 9 bases line up with TRBD2. This CDR3 is built from 16 residues. The V segment lost 2 bases and the J segment 4 bases; nucleotides outside the gene matches: 5. In germline, CDR1 is SGHTA, CDR2 FQGTGA. This CDR3 reads CASSLLAGASTGELFF. In DNA, the CDR3 is TGTGCCAGCAGCTTATTAGCGGGGGCCTCCACCGGGGAGCTGTTTTTT.

The chain couples TRBV10-2 to TRBJ2-7; D gene ambiguous. V was pared by 7 bases and J by 5 bases, with 18 bases between. Germline V lookup: CDR1 WSHSY, CDR2 SAAADI. This CDR3 is built from 14 residues. CDR3 DNA: TGCGCCAGCACCTCTCTCTCTGCCACCAACGAGCAGTACTTC. Encoded protein: CASTSLSATNEQYF.

This clonotype was recorded many times. The chain carries TRBV2 and TRBJ2-5, with 7 bases matching TRBD2. CDR1 and CDR2 from the germline V gene are SNHLY and FYNNEI. V shed 2 bases, J shed 3 bases, and the junction held 0 bases outside the gene matches. This CDR3 comprises 13 residues. This chain's CDR3 is CASSELAEETQYF. The DNA of the CDR3 is TGTGCCAGCAGTGAACTAGCGGAAGAGACCCAGTACTTC.

The chain carries TRBV12-5 and TRBJ1-5; no clear D. The CDR3 has 11 amino acids. Germline-derived CDR1 and CDR2 are LGHNT and FRNRAP. Between the trimmed V and J ends, which lost 6 bases and 5 bases, there was a span of 5 bases. As DNA, the CDR3 is TGTGCTAGTGGGGCGGATCAGCCCCAGCATTTT. Residues: CASGADQPQHF.

This clonotype was counted ten times or more. The chain links TRBV20-1 to TRBJ2-5; D may be TRBD2 (5 bases). CDR1 is DFQATT and CDR2 is SNEGSKA in the germline V gene (reference sequence). The CDR3 is 14 residues long. Trimming took 0 bases from V and 4 from J, leaving 12 bases between them. The CDR3 loop is CSARDETRGETQYF. In DNA, the CDR3 is TGCAGTGCTAGAGATGAGACCCGGGGAGAGACCCAGTACTTC.

This clonotype was seen more than once but under ten times. V is TRBV5-6 and J is TRBJ1-2; D is uncertain. This CDR3 comprises 12 residues. The germline V gene encodes CDR1 SGHDT and CDR2 YYEEEE. The V end lost 3 bases, the J end lost 8 bases, and 11 bases lay between the germline ends. The CDR3 DNA reads TGTGCCAGCAGCTGGCGGGTCGGGGGCTACACCTTC. Encoded protein: CASSWRVGGYTF.

This clonotype was counted at least ten times. V and J are TRBV2 and TRBJ2-1, with 8 bases matching TRBD1. J was trimmed by 6 bases and V by 2 bases; bases with no gene match: 9. The CDR3 contains 16 residues. CDR1 and CDR2 from the germline V gene are SNHLY and FYNNEI. The CDR3 nucleotides read TGTGCCAGCAGTGAATTCGGGACAGGCACGACCAATGAGCAGTTCTTC. Translation gives CASSEFGTGTTNEQFF. Complete variable domain (other parts from reference TRBV2 and TRBJ2-1): EPEVTQTPSHQVTQMGQEVILRCVPISNHLYFYWYRQILGQKVEFLVSFYNNEISEKSEIFDDQFSVERPDGSNFTLKIRSTKLEDSAMYFCASSEFGTGTTNEQFFGPGTRLTVL.

This clonotype was seen many times. The chain uses TRBV20-1 and TRBJ1-2, with a possible D match to TRBD1 (6 bases). The CDR3 covers 13 residues. V lost 3 bases and J 2 bases, leaving 10 bases between the germline ends. The germline CDR1 and CDR2 sequences are DFQATT and SNEGSKA (reference sequence). The CDR3 region has the DNA TGCAGTGCTAGCCCGGACAGAAACTATGGCTACACCTTC. Its translation: CSASPDRNYGYTF.

In the case of this clonotype: A junction end diverges from the germline sequence, so it may reflect a read error. This rearrangement joins TRBV29-1 to TRBJ1-5; TRBD1 is a possible D gene (5 bases). Germline CDR1 reads SQVTM; CDR2 reads ANQGSEA. The CDR3 contains 13 residues. The CDR3 DNA reads as TGCAGCGTTGGAGGGGAGGGCAATCAGCCCCCGCATTTT. Protein product: CSVGGEGNQPPHF.

This clonotype was observed at least ten times. The gene calls are TRBV28 and TRBJ1-5; D possibly corresponds to TRBD1 (6 bases). Trimming removed 1 base at V and 2 bases at J, with 12 bases between. The CDR3 runs 16 residues. Looked up from germline, CDR1 is MDHEN and CDR2 is SYDVKM. Here the CDR3 DNA reads TGTGCCAGCAGTTTATCAGGGGAGGGGGGCAATCAGCCCCAGCATTTT. Protein: CASSLSGEGGNQPQHF.

A word on this clonotype: A read error is possible here, since a much larger clone lies one base away. This rearrangement joins TRBV18 to TRBJ2-3, with a tentative D call TRBD2 (5 bases). Germline V lookup: CDR1 KGHSH, CDR2 LQKENI. The CDR3 spans 11 residues. In DNA, the CDR3 is TGTGCCAGCTCACCCCGGGATACGCGGTATTTT. Translated: CASSPRDTRYF.

Remarks on this clonotype: The conserved closing phenylalanine or tryptophan is absent in this CDR3, likely reflecting a read error. It is unclear where the CDR3 begins or ends on the DNA, so no DNA is shown, and the CDR3 is as TCRdb lists it. V gene TRBV11-2 combines with J gene TRBJ1-5. Germline V gene lookup returns CDR1 SGHAT and CDR2 FQNNGV. The CDR3 totals 14 residues, both ends included. CDR3: CASSSGRSNQPQQI.